This record covers a single TCR beta chain. Its antigen remains unknown. Enrollment shut out patients with autoimmune disease history or systemic immunosuppression. The sample originates from a study of OX40 agonist ivuxolimab in advanced cancers. Study-wide results and limits: The investigators did not determine what antigen specificity the expanded peripheral T cells had.

This table comes from immunoSEQ multiplex PCR, and its TCRdb copy is limited to in-frame clones, with some not included. Here the sample spans nearly 25,000 clones, around 80% being singletons. Sequenced material: CD4+ or CD8+ T cells sorted from blood, taken in a trial of the OX40 agonist ivuxolimab. The clonotype originates from an adult with an advanced solid tumor such as melanoma, head and neck, liver or kidney cancer.

CDR3 residues: CASSRWGGDTGELFF. The CDR3 DNA reads TGTGCCAGCAGCCGTTGGGGGGGTGACACCGGGGAGCTGTTTTTT. The genes are TRBV11-1 and TRBJ2-2; 7 nucleotides align to TRBD2. The CDR3 is 15 amino acids. From germline, CDR1 is SGHAT and CDR2 FQDESV (reference sequence). Trimming removed 5 bases from V and 3 bases from J; junction bases left unmatched: 6.